This TCR beta chain was captured in a study of lymphopenia after photon versus proton radiotherapy. Study outcomes and limitations: Photon-treated patients lost naive T cells and TCR diversity; proton-treated stayed stable. Oligoclonal CD8+ Temra expansion after nadir drove photon patients' diversity drop.

TCRdb's table, derived via immunoSEQ multiplex PCR, lists solely in-frame clones and lacks some. The sample lists about 70,000 clones, 85% to 90% occurring once. V lost 2 bases to trimming and J lost 7 bases, with 12 bases between them. The CDR3 is 14 residues long. Germline CDR1 is LGHNT and CDR2 is FRNRAP. With regard to this clone: Its specificity is unknown.

Here the sequenced sample was peripheral blood, taken from a patient treated with proton-based radiotherapy. The V gene is TRBV12-5, the J gene TRBJ1-5; D might be TRBD1 (5 bases). This TCR derives from a man at least 80 years old with esophageal cancer. In nucleotides, the CDR3 is TGTGCTAGTGGTTTGACCGGGACGTCGCAGCCCCAGCATTTT. Translating gives CASGLTGTSQPQHF.